The T cell receptor beta chain described here comes from a study of beta chain features in type 1 diabetes. Study-wide results and limits: Shortening of TCRB CDR3s, moderate but significant, appeared in all four CD4+ subsets of Type 1 diabetes patients. The study found fewer insertions and more deletions at VDJ junctions in type 1 diabetes patients.

CDR1 and CDR2 (germline): MDHEN, SYDVKM. The ends were cut back, 0 bases at V and 5 bases at J, with 16 bases in the middle. The CDR3 has 16 amino acids. Reverse transcription of all isolated RNA meant that expressed TCRB transcripts were sequenced. TCRdb's table, derived via immunoSEQ multiplex PCR, lists solely in-frame clones and lacks some. The sample contains roughly 130,000 clones, around 8.7% of which appear only once. Every donor provided one heparinised blood draw, which averaged approximately 100 mL. Sorting based on CD45RO/CCR7/CD25/CD127/CD95/CD27 separated CD4+ naive, central memory, regulatory and stem cell-like memory cells. This clone was picked up a small number of times. Its specificity is unknown.

The sequence came from a man aged 18-30 years in good health. The chain has TRBV28 and TRBJ2-5; no clear D gene. The sample was central memory CD4+ T cells from blood. CDR3 residues: CASSLWSQYSGETQYF. The DNA of the CDR3 is TGTGCCAGCAGTTTATGGTCCCAATATTCCGGGGAGACCCAGTACTTC.